This entry lists 9 T cell receptor beta chains sequenced from one sample in a study of molecular identifiers for immune sequencing clone quantification. TCRdb re-analysed the PCR reads in MiXCR, keeping a single row per CDR3 protein. Here the sample spans under 800,000 distinct CDR3 sequences, roughly 23% being singletons. Source material: naive CD8+ T cells from blood, with Jurkat cell RNA spiked in. Subset given: FACS-sorted CD8+CD4-CCR7+CD45RA+ naive T cells. These receptors all stem from a human donor in good health. Some libraries in this study had Jurkat cell RNA spiked in.

The V gene is TRBV5-6, the J gene TRBJ2-7; tentative D call: TRBD2 (6 bases). CDR3 length: 15 amino acids. Germline-derived CDR1 and CDR2 are SGHDT and YYEEEE. Trimming shortened V by 3 bases and J by 7 bases, and 20 bases separated the two germline ends. CDR3 region: CASSSTGTALFEQYF. The CDR3 DNA sequence: TGTGCCAGCAGCTCTACCGGGACTGCCCTATTTGAGCAGTACTTC.

This clonotype was observed many times. The chain joins TRBV19 to TRBJ2-4; possible D gene TRBD1, 6 bases. The CDR3 sequence is 16 residues long. Germline assignment: CDR1 LNHDA and CDR2 SQIVND (reference sequence). The germline V and J ends were trimmed by 3 bases and 1 base, with 13 bases remaining between them. The chain's CDR3 is CASSIVGAPAKNIQYF. The CDR3 DNA reads TGTGCCAGTAGTATTGTGGGGGCCCCTGCCAAAAACATTCAGTACTTC.

Of note for this clonotype: This sequence may be a read error, since a much larger clone differs from it by one base. This sequence joins TRBV7-6 and TRBJ2-2, with D uncertain. Germline loops: CDR1 SGHVS, CDR2 FNYEAQ. Between the trimmed V and J ends, which lost 8 bases and 1 base, there was a span of 11 bases. There are 14 residues in the CDR3. CDR3 DNA sequence: TGTGCCAGCTCTGGACGCCGGAACACCGGGGAGCTGTTTTTT. Amino acid sequence: CASSGRRNTGELFF.

This chain joins TRBV5-5 and TRBJ2-7; D is unclear. The CDR3 runs to 12 residues. The germline gives CDR1 SGHKS, CDR2 YYEKEE (reference sequence). Between the trimmed V and J ends, which lost 4 bases and 4 bases, there was a span of 9 bases. CDR3 sequence: CASSGEAYEQYF. The DNA of the CDR3 is TGTGCCAGCAGCGGGGAAGCTTACGAGCAGTACTTC.

The sample holds many counts of this clonotype. CDR3 sequence: CASSPFQGTEAFF. DNA for the CDR3: TGTGCCAGCAGTCCTTTTCAGGGCACTGAAGCTTTCTTT. V usage is TRBV27 and J usage is TRBJ1-1; perhaps TRBD1 as D (5 bases). V was trimmed by 5 bases and J by 4 bases, leaving 11 bases between them. The length of the CDR3 is 13 residues. The germline gives CDR1 MNHEY, CDR2 SMNVEV (reference sequence).

In the case of this clonotype: A read error may be the cause here, since a much bigger clone is one base away. The chain joins TRBV7-2 to TRBJ2-5, with TRBD2 identical over 11 bases. CDR3 length: 18 amino acids. Germline values: CDR1 SGHTA, CDR2 FQGNSA. The CDR3, as DNA: TGTGTCAGCAGCTTAGTGCTAGCGGGGGGCTACTTCCAAGAGACCCAGTACTTC. This sequence encodes CVSSLVLAGGYFQETQYF.

This clonotype has just a few counts. The V and J genes are TRBV2 and TRBJ2-3, with TRBD2 matching 9 bases. The junction had 4 bases not matched to a gene; V was cut back by 3 bases and J by 0 bases. The germline CDR1 and CDR2 sequences are SNHLY and FYNNEI. The CDR3 loop spans 16 amino acids. The DNA of the CDR3 is TGTGCCAGCAGTGATCAGCGGGGGGCTAGCACAGATACGCAGTATTTT. The encoded protein is CASSDQRGASTDTQYF.

The V gene is TRBV13, the J gene TRBJ2-6, with 7 bases lining up with TRBD1. CDR3 length: 17 amino acids. The junction had 6 bases not matched to a gene; V was cut back by 4 bases and J by 0 bases. The germline V gene encodes CDR1 PRHDT and CDR2 FYEKMQ (reference sequence). CDR3 bases: TGTGCCAGCAGCTCCGGGACAGCGAGCTCTGGGGCCAACGTCCTGACTTTC. Protein sequence: CASSSGTASSGANVLTF.

This clonotype has at least ten counts. The J gene is TRBJ2-3, the V gene TRBV29-1, with 15 bases aligning to TRBD2. This CDR3 region has 20 residues. The J segment lost 3 bases and the V segment lost 3 bases, leaving 16 bases of the junction unmatched. The germline CDR1 and CDR2 sequences are SQVTM and ANQGSEA. As DNA, the CDR3 is TGCAGCGTTGAGTTTGGGACTAGCGGGGGGACCGACACGACGACAGATACGCAGTATTTT. It is translated as CSVEFGTSGGTDTTTDTQYF.